This TCR beta chain was obtained from a study of blood T cells in healthy people across ages. V lost 6 bases and J lost 4; bases outside the gene matches: 17. The CDR3 extends over 17 amino acids. Germline V CDR1 and CDR2: SNHLY, FYNNEI. Extracted total RNA amounted to at least 5.5 micrograms for each sample. A second about 7 to 12 cycle PCR used barcoded and J-beta primers. Every cDNA molecule bore a tag from a template-switch adaptor containing 12 random nucleotides. TCRdb re-derived calls from the 5' RACE reads in MiXCR, one entry per CDR3 protein. The sample records some 1.4 million distinct CDR3 sequences, around two fifths being singletons.

This clonotype originated in a woman aged 18-35 years in good health. The specimen was blood. The chain carries TRBV2 and TRBJ2-7, with 8 bases lining up with TRBD2. This CDR3 reads CASRFLAGTTSIYEQYF. CDR3 bases: TGTGCCAGCAGATTCTTAGCGGGGACCACTAGTATATACGAGCAGTACTTC.